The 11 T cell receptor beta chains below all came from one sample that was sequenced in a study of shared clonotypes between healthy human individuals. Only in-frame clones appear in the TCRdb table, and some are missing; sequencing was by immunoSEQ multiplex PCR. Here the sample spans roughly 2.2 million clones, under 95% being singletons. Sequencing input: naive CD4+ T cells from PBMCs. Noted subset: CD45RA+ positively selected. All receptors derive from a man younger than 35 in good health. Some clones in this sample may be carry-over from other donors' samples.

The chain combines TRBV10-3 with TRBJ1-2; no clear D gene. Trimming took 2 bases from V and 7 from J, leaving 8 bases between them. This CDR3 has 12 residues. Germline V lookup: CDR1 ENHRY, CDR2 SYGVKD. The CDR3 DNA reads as TGTGCCATCAGTGAGGCAGGAACTGGCTACACCTTC. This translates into CAISEAGTGYTF.

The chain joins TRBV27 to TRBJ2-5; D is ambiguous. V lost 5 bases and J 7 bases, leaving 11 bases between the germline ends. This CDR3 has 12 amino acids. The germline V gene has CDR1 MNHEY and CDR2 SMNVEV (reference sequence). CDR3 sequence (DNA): TGTGCCAGCAGTACCACCTTGGGGACCCAGTACTTC. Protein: CASSTTLGTQYF.

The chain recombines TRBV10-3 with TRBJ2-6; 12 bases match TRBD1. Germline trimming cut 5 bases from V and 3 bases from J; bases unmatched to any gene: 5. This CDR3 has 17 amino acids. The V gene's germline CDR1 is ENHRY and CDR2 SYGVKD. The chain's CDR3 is CAISSGTGGGGANVLTF. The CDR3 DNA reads TGTGCCATCAGTTCCGGGACAGGGGGCGGTGGGGCCAACGTCCTGACTTTC.

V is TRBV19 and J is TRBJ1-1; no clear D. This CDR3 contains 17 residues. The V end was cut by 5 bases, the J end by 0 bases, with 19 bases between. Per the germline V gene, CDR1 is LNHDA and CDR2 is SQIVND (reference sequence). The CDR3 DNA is TGTGCCAGTAGTTCGGTAAGGGCGCCGGCGCTGAACACTGAAGCTTTCTTT. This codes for CASSSVRAPALNTEAFF.

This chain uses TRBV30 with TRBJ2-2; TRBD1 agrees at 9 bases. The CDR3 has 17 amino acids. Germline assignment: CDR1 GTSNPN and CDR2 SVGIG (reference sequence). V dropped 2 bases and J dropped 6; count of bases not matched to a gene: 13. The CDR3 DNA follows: TGTGCCTGGAGTCCTTCCCGGACAGGGGATTTTGCCGGGGAGCTGTTTTTT. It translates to CAWSPSRTGDFAGELFF.

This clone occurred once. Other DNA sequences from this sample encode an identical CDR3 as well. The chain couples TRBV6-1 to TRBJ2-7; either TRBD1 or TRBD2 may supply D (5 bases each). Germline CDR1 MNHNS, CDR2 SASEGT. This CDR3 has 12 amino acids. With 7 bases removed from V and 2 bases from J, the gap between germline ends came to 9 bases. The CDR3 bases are TGTGCCAGCACGACGGGACCCTACGAGCAGTACTTC. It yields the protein CASTTGPYEQYF.

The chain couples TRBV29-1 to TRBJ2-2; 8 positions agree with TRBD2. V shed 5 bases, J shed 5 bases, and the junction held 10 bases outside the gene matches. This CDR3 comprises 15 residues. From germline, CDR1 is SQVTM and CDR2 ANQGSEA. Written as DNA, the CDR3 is TGCAGCGTTTCGGGGGGGCGGTTAAGGACCGGGGAGCTGTTTTTT. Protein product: CSVSGGRLRTGELFF.

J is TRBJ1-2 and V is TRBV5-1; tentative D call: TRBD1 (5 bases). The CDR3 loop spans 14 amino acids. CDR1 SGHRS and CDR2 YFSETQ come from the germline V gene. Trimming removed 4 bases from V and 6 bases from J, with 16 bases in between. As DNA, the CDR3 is TGCGCCAGCAGCATGCCTACAGGCTCTGATGGCTACACCTTC. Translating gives CASSMPTGSDGYTF.

Here the CDR3 reads CASSSPGQGTGYTF. The CDR3 DNA sequence: TGTGCCAGCAGCTCGCCGGGACAGGGAACCGGCTACACCTTC. The V gene is TRBV5-8, the J gene TRBJ1-2; 9 bases match TRBD1. The J segment lost 8 bases and the V segment lost 3 bases, leaving 8 bases of the junction unmatched. The CDR3 consists of 14 residues. Germline CDR1 is SGHTS and CDR2 is YDEGEE.

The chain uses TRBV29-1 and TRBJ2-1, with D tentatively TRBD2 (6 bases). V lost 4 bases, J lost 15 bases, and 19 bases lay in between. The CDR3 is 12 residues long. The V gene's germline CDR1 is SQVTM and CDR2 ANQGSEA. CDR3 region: CSVGGTHQMGFF. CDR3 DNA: TGCAGCGTTGGTGGGACTCATCAAATGGGGTTCTTC.

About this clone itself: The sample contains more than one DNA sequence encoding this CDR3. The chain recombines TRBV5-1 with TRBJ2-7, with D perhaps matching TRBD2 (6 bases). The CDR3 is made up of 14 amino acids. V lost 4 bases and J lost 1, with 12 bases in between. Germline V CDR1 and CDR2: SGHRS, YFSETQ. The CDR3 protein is CASSGGDSSYEQYF. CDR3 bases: TGCGCCAGCAGCGGAGGGGACTCATCCTACGAGCAGTACTTC.